What follows are 28 T cell receptor beta chains derived from one specimen sequenced in a study of blood T cells in healthy people across ages. Next came a second PCR, run for about 6 to 12 cycles, which used a sample-barcoded 5' primer along with a J-beta primer mix. TCRdb reprocessed the 5' RACE reads with MiXCR, giving one entry per CDR3 protein. The table lists 1.2 million to 1.5 million distinct CDR3 sequences, roughly 64% of them singletons. The sample was blood. The receptors were sampled from a man aged 18 to 29 in good health.

The chain carries TRBV6-5 and TRBJ2-5; 7 bases are a match to TRBD2. The DNA end favors TRBJ2-7, so the J call may be wrong. The CDR3 covers 16 residues. Germline V gene data show CDR1 as MNHEY and CDR2 as SVGAGI. The DNA of the CDR3 is TGTGCCAGCAGTTACTCGATGTCTAGCGGACCCTACGAGCAGTACTTC. Translating it yields CASSYSMSSGPYEQYF.

This clonotype was picked up a small number of times. This chain connects TRBV13 to TRBJ2-1; 7 nucleotides line up with TRBD2. V dropped 8 bases and J dropped 9; count of bases not matched to a gene: 7. Germline CDR1 is PRHDT and CDR2 is FYEKMQ (reference sequence). This CDR3 contains 12 residues. The CDR3 sequence is CASRGLQREQFF. The CDR3 DNA reads TGTGCCAGCCGGGGACTACAGCGTGAGCAGTTCTTC.

The chain combines TRBV12-3 or TRBV12-4 with TRBJ2-1; D may correspond to TRBD1 or TRBD2 (5 bases each). The J call is in doubt because the DNA end fits TRBJ2-7 better. This CDR3 is built from 14 residues. The CDR3 nucleotides are TGTGCCAGCAGTTTAGAGAGCTGGGACCATGAGCAGTACTTC. Amino acids: CASSLESWDHEQYF.

In DNA, the CDR3 is TGCGCCAGCAGCTTTCCCGGGACAATAAACACCGGGGAGCTGTTTTTT. It encodes CASSFPGTINTGELFF. The V gene is TRBV5-1, the J gene TRBJ2-2; D is perhaps TRBD1 (6 bases). The length of the CDR3 is 16 residues. V gave up 2 bases and J gave up 2 bases, with 13 bases separating them. CDR1 and CDR2 from the germline V gene are SGHRS and YFSETQ.

The table lists this clonotype with a count of one. The gene calls are TRBV2 and TRBJ2-4; D might be TRBD1 or TRBD2, each matching 6 bases. With the DNA end fitting TRBJ2-7 better, the J assignment may be wrong. The CDR3 has 18 residues. CDR1 and CDR2 from the germline V gene are SNHLY and FYNNEI. The CDR3 loop reads CASGSAGEVVKGPYEQYF. As DNA, the CDR3 is TGTGCCAGCGGCTCGGCAGGGGAGGTGGTAAAGGGTCCCTACGAGCAGTACTTC.

The genes are TRBV5-1 and TRBJ2-1; 9 bases fit TRBD2. With 4 bases clipped from V and 7 bases from J, the junction kept 6 bases outside the gene matches. The germline CDR1 and CDR2 sequences are SGHRS and YFSETQ. The CDR3 consists of 14 residues. The CDR3 nucleotides are TGCGCCAGCAGCACTATAGCGGGAGTGAATGAGCAGTTCTTC. Translation gives CASSTIAGVNEQFF. The full variable domain, rest sourced from reference TRBV5-1 and TRBJ2-1, is KAGVTQTPRYLIKTRGQQVTLSCSPISGHRSVSWYQQTPGQGLQFLFEYFSETQRNKGNFPGRFSGRQFSNSRSEMNVSTLELGDSALYLCASSTIAGVNEQFFGPGTRLTVL.

This clonotype was observed a few times. V gene TRBV5-6 combines with J gene TRBJ2-7; possibly TRBD1 or TRBD2 for D (5 bases each). The CDR3 has 17 residues. CDR1 is SGHDT and CDR2 is YYEEEE in the germline V gene. The V and J ends lost 1 base and 3 bases respectively, with 20 bases between them. As DNA, the CDR3 is TGTGCCAGCAGCTTGCCTGACAGAAGCGGAGCCGGCTACGAGCAGTACTTC. It translates to CASSLPDRSGAGYEQYF.

The chain carries TRBV2 and TRBJ2-2; a weak D match, TRBD2 (6 bases). Germline lookup yields CDR1 SNHLY and CDR2 FYNNEI. V gave up 4 bases and J gave up 4 bases, with 16 bases separating them. CDR3 length: 16 amino acids. The CDR3 sequence: CASSVNSGTLTGELFF. Written as DNA, the CDR3 is TGTGCCAGCAGTGTTAATAGCGGAACTCTCACCGGGGAGCTGTTTTTT.

The chain links TRBV2 to TRBJ2-1, with TRBD2 matching 9 bases. The V gene's germline CDR1 is SNHLY and CDR2 FYNNEI. The J segment lost 4 bases and the V segment lost 6 bases, leaving 4 bases of the junction unmatched. CDR3 length: 14 amino acids. The CDR3 here is CASRKRGDYNEQFF. CDR3 bases: TGTGCCAGCAGAAAGCGGGGGGATTACAATGAGCAGTTCTTC. The full variable domain, in which reference TRBV2 and TRBJ2-1 provide the parts outside the CDR3, is EPEVTQTPSHQVTQMGQEVILRCVPISNHLYFYWYRQILGQKVEFLVSFYNNEISEKSEIFDDQFSVERPDGSNFTLKIRSTKLEDSAMYFCASRKRGDYNEQFFGPGTRLTVL.

The genes are TRBV11-2 and TRBJ2-7; 10 bases map to TRBD1. The CDR3 length is 16 residues. The V gene end was trimmed by 4 bases and the J gene end by 4 bases; junction bases not matched to a gene: 10. Per germline, CDR1 SGHAT and CDR2 FQNNGV. Here the CDR3 DNA reads TGTGCCAGCAGCTCACCCGGGACAGGGGAAATATACGAGCAGTACTTC. Translated, it gives CASSSPGTGEIYEQYF.

This clonotype was seen ten or more times. The chain carries TRBV13 and TRBJ1-2; the D is unclear. V gave up 6 bases and J gave up 1 base, with 6 bases separating them. Germline lookup yields CDR1 PRHDT and CDR2 FYEKMQ (reference sequence). The CDR3 runs 12 residues. Here the CDR3 reads CASSRINYGYTF. The CDR3 DNA sequence: TGTGCCAGCAGTCGGATTAACTATGGCTACACCTTC.

The chain combines TRBV27 with TRBJ2-7; TRBD2 matches 9 bases. The length of the CDR3 is 15 residues. Per the germline V gene, CDR1 is MNHEY and CDR2 is SMNVEV (reference sequence). Trimming took 0 bases from V and 7 from J; bases not matched to a gene: 7. The DNA of the CDR3 is TGTGCCAGCAGTTTATCGCCCGGACTAGCGTGGGAGCAGTACTTC. It encodes CASSLSPGLAWEQYF.

The rearrangement links TRBV10-2 to TRBJ1-1; no firm D call. The CDR3 sequence is 13 residues long. Trimming took off 8 bases at V and 3 bases at J, with 13 bases between the two ends. Germline CDR1 WSHSY, CDR2 SAAADI. The CDR3 sequence: CASCTRSDTEAFF. In DNA form, the CDR3 reads TGCGCCAGCTGCACCCGTTCTGACACTGAAGCTTTCTTT.

This sequence joins TRBV27 and TRBJ2-2, with 10 nucleotides matching TRBD1. Trimming removed 5 bases from V and 5 bases from J; junction bases left unmatched: 8. The CDR3 consists of 16 residues. Germline CDR1 reads MNHEY; CDR2 reads SMNVEV (reference sequence). The CDR3 loop is CASSPGTGAWTGELFF. CDR3 coding DNA: TGTGCCAGCAGTCCCGGGACAGGGGCTTGGACCGGGGAGCTGTTTTTT.

The chain couples TRBV29-1 to TRBJ2-5, with D possibly matching TRBD1 (5 bases). The CDR3 has 14 residues. Germline-derived CDR1 and CDR2 are SQVTM and ANQGSEA. V was pared by 5 bases and J by 0 bases, with 13 bases between. This CDR3 reads CSVYIGADQETQYF. The CDR3 DNA reads TGCAGCGTTTATATAGGGGCCGACCAAGAGACCCAGTACTTC.

This clonotype showed up just once. The chain is built from TRBV2 and TRBJ2-1; 7 bases fit TRBD2. The junction had 6 bases not matched to a gene; V was cut back by 8 bases and J by 2 bases. This CDR3 is built from 14 residues. Germline V CDR1 and CDR2: SNHLY, FYNNEI. The CDR3 sequence: CASRRESAYNEQFF. CDR3 in DNA: TGTGCCAGCCGGCGGGAGAGCGCCTACAATGAGCAGTTCTTC. Combining the CDR3 with reference TRBV2 and TRBJ2-1 gives the whole variable domain EPEVTQTPSHQVTQMGQEVILRCVPISNHLYFYWYRQILGQKVEFLVSFYNNEISEKSEIFDDQFSVERPDGSNFTLKIRSTKLEDSAMYFCASRRESAYNEQFFGPGTRLTVL.

The rearrangement uses TRBV4-3 and TRBJ2-1; TRBD1 matches 9 bases. Germline trimming cut 0 bases from V and 6 bases from J; bases unmatched to any gene: 9. Germline V CDR1 and CDR2: LGHNA, YSLEER. This CDR3 comprises 17 residues. This CDR3 is CASSQDFPQGAINEQFF. CDR3 nucleotide sequence: TGCGCCAGCAGCCAAGATTTCCCACAGGGGGCTATCAATGAGCAGTTCTTC.

The gene calls are TRBV5-1 and TRBJ2-4; D remains ambiguous. The germline V gene encodes CDR1 SGHRS and CDR2 YFSETQ. This CDR3 is 15 amino acids long. V lost 4 bases, J lost 3 bases, and 14 bases lay in between. The CDR3 coding sequence is TGCGCCAGCAGCCCTACCGGGTCGGGCAAAAACATTCAGTACTTC. This encodes CASSPTGSGKNIQYF.

This clonotype was counted a few times. The V and J genes are TRBV4-2 and TRBJ2-1; the D is unclear. V lost 3 bases, J lost 3 bases, and 12 bases lay in between. Per germline, CDR1 LGHNA and CDR2 YNFKEQ. The CDR3 consists of 15 residues. The CDR3 sequence: CASSQVQRDYNEQFF. The CDR3 nucleotides read TGTGCCAGCAGCCAGGTCCAGCGAGACTACAATGAGCAGTTCTTC.

The V and J genes are TRBV7-2 and TRBJ2-7; D ambiguous. Germline V gene sequence: CDR1 SGHTA, CDR2 FQGNSA. Trimming removed 5 bases at V and 3 bases at J, with 14 bases between. The CDR3 runs to 14 residues. The CDR3 bases are TGTGCCAGCAGCCATGACCCATGGAACTACGAGCAGTACTTC. This codes for CASSHDPWNYEQYF.

This chain uses TRBV20-1 with TRBJ2-1; TRBD2 matches at 10 bases. Losses at the gene ends were 4 bases for V and 9 bases for J; bases not matched to a gene: 12. The CDR3 runs 15 residues. The germline CDR1 and CDR2 sequences are DFQATT and SNEGSKA (reference sequence). The CDR3 loop is CSAIDSSSGSGEQFF. The CDR3 nucleotides read TGCAGTGCTATAGATTCGTCTAGCGGGAGCGGTGAGCAGTTCTTC.

The chain joins TRBV6-2 or TRBV6-3 to TRBJ2-7; D ambiguous. The CDR3 is 12 amino acids. The germline V gene has CDR1 MNHEY and CDR2 SVGEGT. The V gene lost 4 bases and the J gene lost 3 bases, with 7 bases spanning the gap. CDR3 DNA sequence: TGTGCCAGCAGTTCTCCGTACTACGAGCAGTACTTC. Its protein is CASSSPYYEQYF.

This rearrangement joins TRBV30 to TRBJ2-4; 8 positions match TRBD1. Judging by the DNA end, TRBJ2-7 fits better; the J call may be wrong. The CDR3 length is 14 residues. Per the germline V gene, CDR1 is GTSNPN and CDR2 is SVGIG (reference sequence). The CDR3 loop is CAWSRTGKVGEQYF. CDR3 DNA sequence: TGTGCCTGGAGTAGGACAGGGAAAGTAGGCGAGCAGTACTTC.

The chain employs TRBV29-1 and TRBJ2-3; D is uncertain. The germline V gene has CDR1 SQVTM and CDR2 ANQGSEA. This CDR3 is 17 amino acids long. Trimming removed 3 bases at V and 4 bases at J, with 23 bases between. CDR3 sequence (DNA): TGCAGCGTTGATCCCCCCACCGTGGCCAGATACGCAGATACGCAGTATTTT. This translates into CSVDPPTVARYADTQYF.

For this clonotype: One junction end disagrees with the germline gene, perhaps due to a read error. This sequence joins TRBV20-1 and TRBJ2-7; D is ambiguous. CDR1 and CDR2 (germline): DFQATT, SNEGSKA (reference sequence). The CDR3 extends over 13 amino acids. For the CDR3, the DNA is TGCAGTGCTAGGGCCTCAAACTCCGACGAGCAGTACTTC. Protein product: CSARASNSDEQYF.

This clonotype turned up a few times. The chain carries TRBV20-1 and TRBJ2-7; 8 positions match TRBD2. The CDR3 runs to 13 residues. In germline, CDR1 is DFQATT, CDR2 SNEGSKA (reference sequence). Unmatched junction bases numbered 2, after V lost 1 base and J lost 3 bases. The CDR3: CSARALAGYEQYF. In DNA form, the CDR3 reads TGCAGTGCTAGAGCGCTAGCGGGCTACGAGCAGTACTTC.

The chain joins TRBV15 to TRBJ2-3, with a possible D match to TRBD2 (5 bases). CDR3 length: 15 amino acids. Germline-derived CDR1 and CDR2 are LNHNV and YYDKDF (reference sequence). V dropped 8 bases and J dropped 5 bases, with 20 bases sitting between them. This CDR3 is CATRASKTAVDTQYF. The CDR3 region has the DNA TGTGCCACCCGCGCTAGCAAGACGGCCGTAGATACGCAGTATTTT.

This clonotype has just a few counts. V is TRBV28 and J is TRBJ1-2; D may be TRBD1 (5 bases). CDR3 length: 14 amino acids. The V end was cut by 5 bases, the J end by 5 bases, with 15 bases between. CDR1 is MDHEN, CDR2 SYDVKM, per germline. CDR3 protein: CASSPTGGLYGYTF. Written as DNA, the CDR3 is TGTGCCAGCAGTCCGACCGGGGGGTTGTATGGCTACACCTTC.